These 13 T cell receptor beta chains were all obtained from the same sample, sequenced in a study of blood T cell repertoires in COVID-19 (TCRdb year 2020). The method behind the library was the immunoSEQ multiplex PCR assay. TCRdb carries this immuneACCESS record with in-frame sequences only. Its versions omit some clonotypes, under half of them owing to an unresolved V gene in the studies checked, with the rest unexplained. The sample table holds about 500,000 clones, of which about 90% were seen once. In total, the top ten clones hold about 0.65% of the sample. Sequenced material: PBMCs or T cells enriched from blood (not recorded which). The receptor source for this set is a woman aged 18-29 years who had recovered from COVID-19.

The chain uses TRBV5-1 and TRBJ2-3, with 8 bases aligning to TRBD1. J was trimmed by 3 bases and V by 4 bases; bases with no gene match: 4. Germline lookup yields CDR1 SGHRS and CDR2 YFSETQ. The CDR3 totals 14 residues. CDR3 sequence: CASSPTGETDTQYF. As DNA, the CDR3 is TGCGCCAGCAGCCCGACAGGGGAGACAGATACGCAGTATTTT.

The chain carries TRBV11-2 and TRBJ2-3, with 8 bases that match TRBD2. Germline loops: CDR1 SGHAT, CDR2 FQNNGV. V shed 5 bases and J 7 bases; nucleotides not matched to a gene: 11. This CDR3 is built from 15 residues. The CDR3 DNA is TGTGCCAGCAGCGCAACCGGGGGGGCATGGAATACGCAGTATTTT. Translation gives CASSATGGAWNTQYF.

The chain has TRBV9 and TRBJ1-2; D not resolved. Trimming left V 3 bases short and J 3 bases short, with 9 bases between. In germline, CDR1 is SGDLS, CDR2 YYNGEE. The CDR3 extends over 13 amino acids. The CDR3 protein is CASSAPEHYGYTF. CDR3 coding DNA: TGTGCCAGCAGCGCCCCGGAGCACTATGGCTACACCTTC.

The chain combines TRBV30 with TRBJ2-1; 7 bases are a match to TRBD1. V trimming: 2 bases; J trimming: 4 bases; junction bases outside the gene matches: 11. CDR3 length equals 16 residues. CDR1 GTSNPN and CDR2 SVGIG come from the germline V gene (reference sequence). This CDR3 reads CAWSSRQGNFYNEQFF. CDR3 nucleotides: TGTGCCTGGAGTTCGCGACAGGGCAATTTTTACAATGAGCAGTTCTTC.

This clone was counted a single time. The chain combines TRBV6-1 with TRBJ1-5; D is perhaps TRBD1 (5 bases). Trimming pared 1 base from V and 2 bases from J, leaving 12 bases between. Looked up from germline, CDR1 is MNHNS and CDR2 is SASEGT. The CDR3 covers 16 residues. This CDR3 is CASSEDPGEGNQPQHF. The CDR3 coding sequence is TGTGCCAGCAGTGAAGATCCGGGGGAGGGCAATCAGCCCCAGCATTTT.

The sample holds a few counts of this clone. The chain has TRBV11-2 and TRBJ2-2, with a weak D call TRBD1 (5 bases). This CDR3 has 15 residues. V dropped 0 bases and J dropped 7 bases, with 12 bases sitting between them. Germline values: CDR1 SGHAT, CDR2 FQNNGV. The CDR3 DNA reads TGTGCCAGCAGCTTAGAACAGGCTCTGGGCGGGGAGCTGTTTTTT. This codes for CASSLEQALGGELFF.

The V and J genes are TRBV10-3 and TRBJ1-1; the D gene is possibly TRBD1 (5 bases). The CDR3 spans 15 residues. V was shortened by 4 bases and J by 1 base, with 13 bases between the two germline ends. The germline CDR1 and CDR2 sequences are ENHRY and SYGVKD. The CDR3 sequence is CAISVEYGANTEAFF. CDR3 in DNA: TGTGCCATCAGTGTCGAGTATGGGGCGAACACTGAAGCTTTCTTT.

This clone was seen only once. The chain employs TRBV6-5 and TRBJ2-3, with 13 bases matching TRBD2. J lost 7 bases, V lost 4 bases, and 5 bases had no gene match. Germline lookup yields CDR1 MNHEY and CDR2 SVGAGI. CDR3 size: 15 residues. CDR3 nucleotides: TGTGCCAGCAGTTCGGGACTAGCGGGGTTTCATACGCAGTATTTT. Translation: CASSSGLAGFHTQYF.

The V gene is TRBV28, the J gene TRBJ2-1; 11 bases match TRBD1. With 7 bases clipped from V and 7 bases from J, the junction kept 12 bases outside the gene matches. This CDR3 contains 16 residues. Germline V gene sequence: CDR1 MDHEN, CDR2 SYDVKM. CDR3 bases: TGTGCCAGCACCACTCCCGGGACAGGGGGTAGAAATGAGCAGTTCTTC. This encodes CASTTPGTGGRNEQFF. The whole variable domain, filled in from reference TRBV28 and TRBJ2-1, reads DVKVTQSSRYLVKRTGEKVFLECVQDMDHENMFWYRQDPGLGLRLIYFSYDVKMKEKGDIPEGYSVSREKKERFSLILESASTNQTSMYLCASTTPGTGGRNEQFFGPGTRLTVL.

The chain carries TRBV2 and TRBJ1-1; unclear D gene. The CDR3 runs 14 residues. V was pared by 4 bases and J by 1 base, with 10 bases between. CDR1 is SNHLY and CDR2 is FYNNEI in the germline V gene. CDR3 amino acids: CASSGGMANTEAFF. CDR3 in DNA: TGTGCCAGCAGTGGAGGCATGGCGAACACTGAAGCTTTCTTT.

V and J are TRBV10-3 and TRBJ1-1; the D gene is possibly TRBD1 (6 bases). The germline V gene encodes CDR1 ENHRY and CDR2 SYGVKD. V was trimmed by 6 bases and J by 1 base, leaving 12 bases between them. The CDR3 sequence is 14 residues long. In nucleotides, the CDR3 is TGTGCCATCAGGCAGGGGTTGGGGAACACTGAAGCTTTCTTT. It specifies CAIRQGLGNTEAFF.

The CDR3 sequence is CASSSYSGANVLTF. The CDR3, as DNA: TGTGCCAGCAGTTCGTACAGTGGGGCCAACGTCCTGACTTTC. The gene calls are TRBV28 and TRBJ2-6; D gene unclear. The germline V gene encodes CDR1 MDHEN and CDR2 SYDVKM. This CDR3 is 14 amino acids long. V was trimmed by 4 bases and J by 3 bases, leaving 7 bases between them.

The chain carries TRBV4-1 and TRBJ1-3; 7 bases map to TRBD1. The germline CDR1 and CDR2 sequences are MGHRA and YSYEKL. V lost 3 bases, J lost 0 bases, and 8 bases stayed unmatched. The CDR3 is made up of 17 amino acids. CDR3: CASSQKTGANSGNTIYF. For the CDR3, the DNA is TGCGCCAGCAGCCAGAAAACAGGGGCGAACTCTGGAAACACCATATATTTT.